This is a list of T cell receptor beta chains from one sample in a study of blood T cell repertoires in COVID-19. Produced via immunoSEQ multiplex PCR; TCRdb's table is partial and in-frame only. The sample yields tens of thousands of clones, approximately 80% seen once. The specimen sequenced was peripheral blood. The receptors originated from a man in his 70s with acute or convalescent COVID-19. CDR3s include the opening cysteine and the closing phenylalanine or tryptophan. Each record gives: V gene, J gene, D gene, clone size, CDR3 protein, CDR3 DNA. A D gene is named only where the DNA matches it firmly. Clone size is not always given. Where it is, it says once, few, many or a class for expanded clones.

TRBV3-1/TRBV3-2,TRBJ1-3,NA,NA,CASSGSSSGNTIYF,TGTGCCAGCAGCGGCTCCAGCTCTGGAAACACCATATATTTT
TRBV10-3,TRBJ2-3,TRBD2,NA,CAISERLAGGQGDTQYF,TGTGCCATCAGTGAGCGGCTAGCGGGGGGGCAAGGAGATACGCAGTATTTT
TRBV10-3,TRBJ2-1,NA,NA,CAISESGGGIPAEQFF,TGTGCCATCAGTGAGTCGGGGGGAGGCATCCCAGCTGAGCAGTTCTTC
TRBV27,TRBJ1-3,NA,few,CASSLRETGNTIYF,TGTGCCAGCAGTTTACGCGAAACTGGAAACACCATATATTTT
TRBV6-2/TRBV6-3,TRBJ2-7,NA,NA,CASSSGDAWFEQYF,TGTGCCAGCAGTTCCGGTGATGCATGGTTCGAGCAGTACTTC
TRBV7-9,TRBJ2-7,NA,NA,CASSLVAYEQYF,TGTGCCAGCAGCTTAGTAGCCTACGAGCAGTACTTC
TRBV19,TRBJ2-7,TRBD2,NA,CASSRGGRGYEQYF,TGTGCCAGTAGTAGAGGCGGGAGGGGCTACGAGCAGTACTTC
TRBV7-2,TRBJ2-1,TRBD1,NA,CASSPKQGVYNEQFF,TGTGCCAGCAGCCCGAAACAGGGGGTCTACAATGAGCAGTTCTTC
TRBV11-2,TRBJ2-7,NA,NA,CASSSPFEPRYEQYF,TGTGCCAGCAGCTCCCCGTTCGAGCCTCGCTACGAGCAGTACTTC
TRBV7-2,TRBJ1-1,TRBD1,NA,CASSFPQGVNTEAFF,TGTGCCAGCAGCTTCCCGCAGGGGGTCAACACTGAAGCTTTCTTT
TRBV7-9,TRBJ1-5,TRBD1,NA,CASSPGQGAVYQPQHF,TGTGCCAGCAGCCCCGGACAGGGAGCGGTGTATCAGCCCCAGCATTTT
TRBV5-6,TRBJ2-1,NA,NA,CASSFNNEQFF,TGTGCCAGCAGCTTTAACAATGAGCAGTTCTTC
TRBV15,TRBJ1-2,NA,few,CATSRAPAANYGYTF,TGTGCCACCAGCAGGGCCCCCGCAGCTAACTATGGCTACACCTTC
TRBV6-1,TRBJ1-4,NA,NA,CASSEYGGGNEKLFF,TGTGCCAGCAGTGAATACGGGGGAGGTAATGAAAAACTGTTTTTT
TRBV15,TRBJ2-5,TRBD1,NA,CATSRGGQGRSQETQYF,TGTGCCACCAGCAGAGGAGGACAGGGCCGATCCCAAGAGACCCAGTACTTC
TRBV7-2,TRBJ1-1,NA,NA,CASSFSWNTEAFF,TGTGCCAGCAGCTTTTCGTGGAACACTGAAGCTTTCTTT
TRBV4-1,TRBJ2-5,TRBD2,NA,CASSLGLAGGPGETQYF,TGCGCCAGCAGCCTCGGACTAGCGGGAGGGCCGGGGGAGACCCAGTACTTC
TRBV9,TRBJ1-1,NA,NA,CASSVERGTEAFF,TGTGCCAGCAGCGTAGAAAGGGGCACTGAAGCTTTCTTT
TRBV6-6,TRBJ1-3,NA,NA,CASRTEYSGNTIYF,TGTGCCAGCAGGACAGAATACTCTGGAAACACCATATATTTT
TRBV5-5,TRBJ1-1,TRBD1,NA,CASSFQTGVSEAFF,TGTGCCAGCAGCTTCCAAACAGGGGTGTCTGAAGCTTTCTTT
TRBV11-3,TRBJ2-3,NA,once,CASSSRIDNTDTQYF,TGTGCCAGCAGCTCACGGATAGACAACACAGATACGCAGTATTTT
TRBV4-1,TRBJ2-1,NA,NA,CASSQLAPTPHSSYNEQFF,TGCGCCAGCAGCCAACTAGCGCCTACTCCTCATAGCTCCTACAATGAGCAGTTCTTC
TRBV7-2,TRBJ2-1,TRBD2,few,CASSLVAGVQFF,TGTGCCAGCAGCTTAGTAGCGGGGGTTCAGTTCTTC
TRBV5-1,TRBJ2-1,TRBD2,NA,CASGSGISQLYNEQFF,TGCGCCAGCGGAAGCGGGATCTCACAATTATACAATGAGCAGTTCTTC
TRBV2,TRBJ1-4,NA,NA,CASSPRTVVEKLFF,TGTGCCAGCAGTCCGCGGACAGTTGTTGAAAAACTGTTTTTT
TRBV28,TRBJ2-7,NA,NA,CASSSGTHYEQYF,TGTGCCAGCAGTTCCGGGACTCATTACGAGCAGTACTTC